This record covers a single T cell receptor (beta chain). This clone was recorded once. Its antigen is unknown. No per-base quality is available; no much larger clone lies one base away. Another Seattle source contributed samples from volunteer blood donors who had recovered from COVID-19. Whole blood was collected in K2EDTA tubes by collaborating institutions according to the institutions' own protocols. Collaborator samples were shipped for TCRbeta analysis as frozen whole blood, isolated PBMCs, or DNA extracted from either sample type. The CDR3 spans 13 residues, from the cysteine through the phenylalanine. CDR3 DNA only is kept here, 39 bases in frame from base 1. The germline V gene gives CDR1 as SNHLY and CDR2 as FYNNEI. The V end gives up 4 bases and the J end 9 bases, leaving 6 bases in the junction not matched to a gene. These data belong to a study of blood T cell repertoires in COVID-19 (TCRdb year 2020). Study-wide context: Samples from collaborators originated in the United States, Italy and Spain and spanned both the acute and convalescent phases of COVID-19. The material from the prospective study consisted of cDNA or gDNA derived from T cells, B-cell-depleted T cells, or PBMCs. The dataset comprised deeply sampled blood TCRbeta repertoires from subjects exposed to, actively infected with, or recovered from COVID-19. The repertoires were released in a freely available public database meant as a resource for research on the immune response to SARS-CoV-2. Samples came from the ongoing ImmuneRACE study (first 160 participants) plus 1,254 subjects from 6 global collaborators. The sample metadata nearly always contained a de-identified subject ID, COVID-19 status, age in years and sex. Where HLA class I and class II types were available, the types were taken from metadata supplied by the sample provider, not from assay-based typing. Overall study results and their limits: The quantity of clinical and demographic metadata differed by source and by participant and was supplied without curation.

TCRbeta CDR3 regions were amplified from genomic DNA by means of the immunoSEQ Assay, a bias-controlled multiplex PCR. Per the original workflow: Within the assay, amplification of reference gene primers was used to estimate how many nucleated cells each sample contained. To quantify the absolute abundance of each unique TCRbeta CDR3 rearrangement, sequence reads were collapsed and filtered. For each sample, productive Simpson clonality was calculated as the square root of Simpson's diversity index over productive rearrangements. TCRdb's version of the immuneACCESS table is confined to in-frame rearrangements and falls short of the full clone set. An unresolved V gene accounts for under half of the shortfall where checked; the remainder is of unknown origin. That table furnishes V, J and clone size, whereas the DNA furnished D and trimming. The sample profile shows about 220,000 clones; about 85% of them were found once. Roughly 2.8% of the sample is held by the ten biggest clonotypes.

The sequence joins TRBV2 to TRBJ1-1; 9 central bases correspond to TRBD1. The source of this sequence is a man in his fifties who had recovered from COVID-19. The source material was peripheral blood. The bases read TGTGCCAGCAGTGGTGGGACAGGGATTAAAGCTTTCTTT. Its translation is CASSGGTGIKAFF.